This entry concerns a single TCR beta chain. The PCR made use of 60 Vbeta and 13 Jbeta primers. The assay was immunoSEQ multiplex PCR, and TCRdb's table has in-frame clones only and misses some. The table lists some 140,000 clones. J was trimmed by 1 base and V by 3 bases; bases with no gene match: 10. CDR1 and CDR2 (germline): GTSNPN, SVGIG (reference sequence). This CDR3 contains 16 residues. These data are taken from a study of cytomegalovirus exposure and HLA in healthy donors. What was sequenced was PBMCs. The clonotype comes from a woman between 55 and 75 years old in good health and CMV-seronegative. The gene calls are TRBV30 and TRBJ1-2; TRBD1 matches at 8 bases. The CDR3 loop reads CAWRDRGSPINYGYTF. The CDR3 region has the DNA TGTGCCTGGAGAGACAGGGGTTCTCCAATTAACTATGGCTACACCTTC. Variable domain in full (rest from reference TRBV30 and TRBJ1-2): SQTIHQWPATLVQPVGSPLSLECTVEGTSNPNLYWYRQAAGRGLQLLFYSVGIGQISSEVPQNLSASRPQDRQFILSSKKLLLSDSGFYLCAWRDRGSPINYGYTFGSGTRLTVV.